This T cell receptor beta chain is from a study of CD4+ T cells in melanoma. Overall study results and limits: A reported correlation linked neoantigen-specific CD4+ T cells to CD8+, macrophage and B cell function. In melanoma, neoantigen-specific CD4+ T cells reportedly differed in differentiation state.

Assay: immunoSEQ multiplex PCR; the TCRdb copy retains only in-frame clones and omits some. The sample consists of around 130,000 clones, nearly 95% of them appearing once. A word on this clone: Its cognate antigen is unknown.

The origin of this receptor is a human donor with melanoma.

The CDR3 DNA reads as TGTGCCAGCAGTGACGCCTTGATTTCGGCAGAGTGGGTCGCTTTCTTT. Translating it yields CASSDALISAEWVAFF. This chain links TRBV6-4 with TRBJ1-1; D gene ambiguous. The V and J ends lost 2 bases and 11 bases respectively, with 24 bases between them. Germline-derived CDR1 and CDR2 are MRHNA and SNTAGT. CDR3 size: 16 residues.